This note documents a single T cell receptor (beta chain) sequence. These data belong to a study of tumor-infiltrating lymphocytes in primary liver carcinoma. Study-level background: Sequencing of the samples generated roughly 3.5 to 8 million productive TCRbeta reads, with similar yields across tissue types.

The length of the CDR3 is 16 residues. The V and J ends lost 5 bases and 3 bases respectively, with 17 bases between them. The germline V gene encodes CDR1 SGHNT and CDR2 YENEEA. Starting from 450 to 500 ng of total RNA, TCR beta cDNA was produced with a primer in the constant region. Libraries of TCR beta came from three nested multiplex PCR rounds with slightly modified ARM-PCR. TRBV1-TRBV30 forward and Cbeta reverse primers drove the first two approximately 10-cycle rounds. Using its own MiXCR run on the multiplex PCR reads, TCRdb lists one record per CDR3 protein. The profile shows fewer than 400,000 distinct CDR3 sequences, 45% to 70% of them singletons. It was unsorted whole blood that yielded blood RNA, and germline DNA was also extracted.

The sequence was collected from a woman in her twenties or thirties with primary liver carcinoma and hepatitis B virus infection. This sequence joins TRBV11-3 and TRBJ2-4; no firm D call. Sequencing input: peripheral blood. The CDR3 spells CASSRPRALIKNIQYF. CDR3 DNA sequence: TGTGCCAGCAGCCGCCCCCGGGCACTAATCAAAAACATTCAGTACTTC.